The 30 T cell receptor beta chains in this list originate from one sample, sequenced in a study of blood T cell repertoires in COVID-19. Using immunoSEQ multiplex PCR, the repertoire was profiled, and TCRdb retains in-frame clones only, with some absent. Of 120,000 to 150,000 clones listed, more than 75% are singletons. The sample comprised peripheral blood. The source is a human donor in a cohort sampled during active COVID-19.

The chain couples TRBV9 to TRBJ2-1; TRBD1 agrees at 8 bases. Trimming at V came to 2 bases and at J to 8 bases, leaving 12 bases not matched to a gene. The CDR3 has 16 residues. Germline V gene sequence: CDR1 SGDLS, CDR2 YYNGEE. CDR3 sequence (DNA): TGTGCCAGCAGCGTCGCAGGGGGCGGCTCGGGCCATGAGCAGTTCTTC. This gives the protein CASSVAGGGSGHEQFF.

This clone was seen once. The genes are TRBV30 and TRBJ1-1; a possible D gene is TRBD1 (6 bases). V gave up 2 bases and J gave up 2 bases, with 9 bases separating them. Germline lookup yields CDR1 GTSNPN and CDR2 SVGIG (reference sequence). The CDR3 totals 13 residues. The CDR3 protein is CAWSTGPNTEAFF. The CDR3 DNA follows: TGTGCCTGGAGTACAGGGCCTAACACTGAAGCTTTCTTT.

The genes are TRBV5-4 and TRBJ2-2; 7 positions match TRBD1. Germline-derived CDR1 and CDR2 are SGHNT and YYREEE (reference sequence). V lost 5 bases, J lost 1 base, and 2 bases stayed unmatched. The CDR3 runs to 14 residues. CDR3 coding DNA: TGTGCCAGCAGTTACAGGGGGAACACCGGGGAGCTGTTTTTT. Amino acid sequence: CASSYRGNTGELFF.

The chain recombines TRBV19 with TRBJ1-1; D might be TRBD1 (5 bases). In germline, CDR1 is LNHDA, CDR2 SQIVND (reference sequence). The germline V and J ends were trimmed by 2 bases and 5 bases, with 12 bases remaining between them. The CDR3 consists of 14 residues. The CDR3 region has the DNA TGTGCCAGTAGTATAAGGACAAGACGGACTGAAGCTTTCTTT. The encoded protein is CASSIRTRRTEAFF.

The J gene is TRBJ2-5, the V gene TRBV11-1, with D maybe TRBD1 (6 bases). V was clipped by 5 bases and J by 3 bases, with 13 bases between them. Germline assignment: CDR1 SGHAT and CDR2 FQDESV (reference sequence). This CDR3 has 14 amino acids. CDR3 nucleotide sequence: TGTGCCAGCAGCGACATGGGGGCGGAAGAGACCCAGTACTTC. Translating gives CASSDMGAEETQYF. The variable domain in full, with the rest retrieved from reference TRBV11-1 and TRBJ2-5, is EAEVAQSPRYKITEKSQAVAFWCDPISGHATLYWYRQILGQGPELLVQFQDESVVDDSQLPKDRFSAERLKGVDSTLKIQPAELGDSAMYLCASSDMGAEETQYFGPGTRLLVL.

The table lists this clone with a count of one. This chain connects TRBV10-3 to TRBJ1-1; unclear D gene. V was cut by 2 bases and J by 10 bases, with 14 bases left in between. Germline V gene sequence: CDR1 ENHRY, CDR2 SYGVKD. The CDR3 is 13 amino acids. Here the CDR3 DNA reads TGTGCCATCAGTGAGAGTCTGACAAGTGGAGCTTTCTTT. Translated: CAISESLTSGAFF.

V is TRBV5-1 and J is TRBJ2-7; 15 nucleotides align to TRBD2. The CDR3 is 16 residues long. Trimming cost V 3 bases and J 6 bases; bases outside gene matches: 7. Germline assignment: CDR1 SGHRS and CDR2 YFSETQ. The chain's CDR3 is CASSYGLAGGGAEQYV. The CDR3 DNA is TGCGCCAGCAGCTATGGACTAGCGGGAGGGGGCGCCGAGCAGTACGTC.

This chain joins TRBV28 and TRBJ1-4, with 12 bases matching TRBD1. CDR1 is MDHEN and CDR2 is SYDVKM in the germline V gene. This CDR3 is built from 15 residues. The junction had 9 bases not matched to a gene; V was cut back by 8 bases and J by 8 bases. The CDR3 DNA is TGTGCCAGCTGTCCCGGGACAGGGGGCTACGAAAAACTGTTTTTT. Translation gives CASCPGTGGYEKLFF. The full variable domain, completed using reference TRBV28 and TRBJ1-4, is DVKVTQSSRYLVKRTGEKVFLECVQDMDHENMFWYRQDPGLGLRLIYFSYDVKMKEKGDIPEGYSVSREKKERFSLILESASTNQTSMYLCASCPGTGGYEKLFFGSGTQLSVL.

This clone appeared a few times. The gene calls are TRBV28 and TRBJ1-4; D unclear. Germline values: CDR1 MDHEN, CDR2 SYDVKM. The CDR3 extends over 15 amino acids. The V gene lost 4 bases and the J gene lost 8 bases, with 17 bases spanning the gap. The CDR3 nucleotides read TGTGCCAGCAGTTCCTCGCGCGAGACGGGAGAAAAACTGTTTTTT. Its translation: CASSSSRETGEKLFF.

The chain links TRBV5-6 to TRBJ2-1, with 10 bases identical to TRBD2. Trimming took 0 bases from V and 0 from J; bases not matched to a gene: 3. Germline V gene data show CDR1 as SGHDT and CDR2 as YYEEEE. This CDR3 comprises 17 residues. The CDR3 reads CASSLGASGSSYNEQFF. The CDR3 DNA reads as TGTGCCAGCAGCTTGGGTGCTAGCGGGAGCTCCTACAATGAGCAGTTCTTC.

This clone has just one count. This chain joins TRBV7-3 and TRBJ2-1, with 9 nucleotides matching TRBD1. The CDR3 has 15 residues. Germline V gene data show CDR1 as SGHTA and CDR2 as FQGTGA. After removal of 4 bases from V and 7 bases from J, the junction contained 8 bases not matched to a gene. The CDR3 here is CASSYGQGTGNEQFF. The CDR3 coding sequence is TGTGCCAGCAGCTATGGACAGGGGACGGGGAATGAGCAGTTCTTC.

Only a few counts were recorded for this clone. The chain carries TRBV27 and TRBJ1-2; 9 positions agree with TRBD1. Losses at the gene ends were 8 bases for V and 7 bases for J; bases not matched to a gene: 8. Per the germline V gene, CDR1 is MNHEY and CDR2 is SMNVEV (reference sequence). This CDR3 is built from 13 residues. The CDR3 coding sequence is TGTGCCAGCGCCTCAAGACAGGGGGGTGGCTACACCTTC. Amino acids: CASASRQGGGYTF.

The genes are TRBV28 and TRBJ2-2; the match to TRBD2 covers 9 bases. V lost 3 bases and J lost 3; bases outside the gene matches: 11. This CDR3 is 18 amino acids long. Germline V gene data show CDR1 as MDHEN and CDR2 as SYDVKM. CDR3 loop: CASSFAPQGLAYTGELFF. CDR3 nucleotides: TGTGCCAGCAGTTTTGCCCCACAGGGACTAGCTTACACCGGGGAGCTGTTTTTT.

V is TRBV3-1 (or the pseudogene TRBV3-2) and J is TRBJ1-1; 7 bases match TRBD1. Germline lookup yields CDR1 LGHDT and CDR2 YNNKEL (reference sequence). The CDR3 spans 14 residues. J lost 7 bases, V lost 3 bases, and 8 bases had no gene match. CDR3 DNA sequence: TGTGCCAGCAGCCAGAGCGGACAGGCAATTGAAGCTTTCTTT. It translates to CASSQSGQAIEAFF.

The chain recombines TRBV2 with TRBJ2-3; weak D call: TRBD2 (7 bases). Germline V lookup: CDR1 SNHLY, CDR2 FYNNEI. This CDR3 contains 16 residues. Trimming left V 7 bases short and J 5 bases short, with 22 bases between. The CDR3 region is CASTLRGGKRQDTQYF. The CDR3 nucleotides are TGTGCCAGCACTCTAAGGGGGGGGAAGCGGCAAGATACGCAGTATTTT.

This chain connects TRBV25-1 to TRBJ2-7; the D gene is possibly TRBD1 (6 bases). Germline loops: CDR1 MGHDK, CDR2 SYGVNS. V lost 6 bases, J lost 3 bases, and 15 bases lay in between. This CDR3 is 14 amino acids long. The CDR3 DNA reads as TGTGCCAGCAGCCGGACCGGGACAAACTACGAGCAGTACTTC. This codes for CASSRTGTNYEQYF.

V is TRBV11-3 and J is TRBJ2-3, with TRBD2 matching over 9 bases. The V gene's germline CDR1 is SGHNT and CDR2 YENEEA. J lost 7 bases, V lost 1 base, and 6 bases had no gene match. This CDR3 spans 15 amino acids. In DNA, the CDR3 is TGTGCCAGCAGCTTAGGAGCGGGGGGTTATAATACGCAGTATTTT. Translated: CASSLGAGGYNTQYF.

The genes are TRBV3-1 (or the pseudogene TRBV3-2) and TRBJ1-1; no firm D call. The germline V and J ends were trimmed by 1 base and 3 bases, with 9 bases remaining between them. Germline values: CDR1 LGHDT, CDR2 YNNKEL (reference sequence). This CDR3 has 14 residues. The CDR3 DNA is TGTGCCAGCAGCCAAGCTGGCGGGGACACTGAAGCTTTCTTT. Translated, it gives CASSQAGGDTEAFF.

The J gene is TRBJ1-1, the V gene TRBV28; D unclear. V was shortened by 5 bases and J by 5 bases, with 12 bases between the two germline ends. Germline V lookup: CDR1 MDHEN, CDR2 SYDVKM. CDR3 size: 13 residues. DNA of the CDR3: TGTGCCAGCAGTCCCCTCCGAGGGACTGAAGCTTTCTTT. Encoded protein: CASSPLRGTEAFF.

CDR3 nucleotides: TGTGCCAGTAGTATCCCATCGGACAGCTATGGCTACACCTTC. It translates to CASSIPSDSYGYTF. The rearrangement joins TRBV19 to TRBJ1-2, with D possibly TRBD1 on 6 matching bases. This CDR3 comprises 14 residues. Trimming pared 3 bases from V and 4 bases from J, leaving 12 bases between. From germline, CDR1 is LNHDA and CDR2 SQIVND (reference sequence).

This chain joins TRBV12-3 or TRBV12-4 and TRBJ2-1; TRBD1 aligns across 8 bases. Trimming cost V 7 bases and J 7 bases; bases outside gene matches: 6. This CDR3 contains 13 residues. The CDR3 nucleotides are TGTGCCAGCATACTGGACAGGGTAAATGAGCAGTTCTTC. This sequence encodes CASILDRVNEQFF.

This chain uses TRBV6-2 or TRBV6-3 with TRBJ2-3; TRBD2 is a possible D gene (5 bases). CDR3 length: 14 amino acids. V gave up 5 bases and J gave up 3 bases, with 12 bases separating them. Germline V CDR1 and CDR2: MNHEY, SVGEGT. CDR3 in amino acids: CASSPGIVTDTQYF. The DNA for the CDR3 is TGTGCCAGCAGTCCCGGGATAGTAACAGATACGCAGTATTTT.

About this clone: Distinct nucleotide sequences in the sample also encode this CDR3. The chain has TRBV5-1 and TRBJ1-1, with D possibly TRBD1 on 5 matching bases. The V gene lost 4 bases and the J gene lost 0 bases, with 10 bases spanning the gap. CDR1 is SGHRS, CDR2 YFSETQ, per germline. The CDR3 contains 14 residues. The CDR3 region is CASSPDSLNTEAFF. The DNA of the CDR3 is TGCGCCAGCAGCCCCGACAGCCTGAACACTGAAGCTTTCTTT.

V gene TRBV18 combines with J gene TRBJ2-7; 7 bases match TRBD1. CDR1 KGHSH and CDR2 LQKENI come from the germline V gene. The CDR3 totals 14 residues. J lost 5 bases, V lost 3 bases, and 7 bases had no gene match. CDR3 protein: CASSPRQGDDEQYF. CDR3 sequence (DNA): TGTGCCAGCTCACCCCGGCAGGGGGACGACGAGCAGTACTTC. The variable domain in full, completed from reference TRBV18 and TRBJ2-7, reads NAGVMQNPRHLVRRRGQEARLRCSPMKGHSHVYWYRQLPEEGLKFMVYLQKENIIDESGMPKERFSAEFPKEGPSILRIQQVVRGDSAAYFCASSPRQGDDEQYFGPGTRLTVT.

The chain joins TRBV9 to TRBJ2-2; 11 bases align to TRBD2. This CDR3 spans 13 amino acids. The J segment lost 14 bases and the V segment lost 0 bases, leaving 3 bases of the junction unmatched. Germline-derived CDR1 and CDR2 are SGDLS and YYNGEE. CDR3 in DNA: TGTGCCAGCAGCGTAGCCCTAGCGGGGGGTCTGTTTTTT. It codes for CASSVALAGGLFF.

The V call is TRBV18, the J call TRBJ2-3, with D uncertain. The V end lost 1 base, the J end lost 2 bases, and 13 bases lay between the germline ends. This CDR3 is built from 16 residues. Germline assignment: CDR1 KGHSH and CDR2 LQKENI. The CDR3 nucleotides read TGTGCCAGCTCACCACTAGCAGTCCTGGTCACAGATACGCAGTATTTT. Amino acids: CASSPLAVLVTDTQYF.

This chain uses TRBV5-1 with TRBJ2-5; 16 bases map to TRBD2. V shed 4 bases and J 2 bases; nucleotides not matched to a gene: 8. Germline-derived CDR1 and CDR2 are SGHRS and YFSETQ. This CDR3 has 18 residues. As DNA, the CDR3 is TGCGCCAGCAGCCCCGGGACTAGCGGGAGGGCCGGGCAAGAGACCCAGTACTTC. It encodes CASSPGTSGRAGQETQYF.

This clone was counted a single time. The rearrangement uses TRBV28 and TRBJ2-2; 11 nucleotides match TRBD1. CDR3 length: 15 amino acids. J gave up 5 bases and V 7 bases, and 6 bases lay outside the gene matches. The germline gives CDR1 MDHEN, CDR2 SYDVKM. CDR3 DNA: TGTGCCAGCACAGGGGGGACAGGGGGGACCGGGGAGCTGTTTTTT. This translates into CASTGGTGGTGELFF.

The genes are TRBV19 and TRBJ1-6; TRBD1 matches at 7 bases. Germline V CDR1 and CDR2: LNHDA, SQIVND (reference sequence). The CDR3 runs to 15 residues. The J segment lost 6 bases and the V segment lost 5 bases, leaving 7 bases of the junction unmatched. The CDR3 coding sequence is TGTGCCAGTAGTCCTGACAGGGCTGGTAATTCACCCCTCCACTTT. It is translated as CASSPDRAGNSPLHF.

This sequence joins TRBV2 and TRBJ2-1, with TRBD2 matching 7 bases. The germline V gene has CDR1 SNHLY and CDR2 FYNNEI. Trimming took 6 bases from V and 2 from J; bases not matched to a gene: 7. This CDR3 region has 15 residues. The CDR3: CASRGGRLTYNEQFF. In nucleotides, the CDR3 is TGTGCCAGCAGGGGGGGGAGGCTTACCTACAATGAGCAGTTCTTC.